The 14 T cell receptor beta chains presented below share a single source sample, sequenced in a study of cytomegalovirus exposure and HLA in healthy donors (TCRdb year 2017). Libraries were constructed by the immunoSEQ multiplex PCR assay. A mixture of 60 forward primers for TCR Vbeta segments and 13 reverse primers for TCR Jbeta segments was used in the multiplex PCR. TCRdb mirrors the immuneACCESS table, restricted to in-frame sequences. Some clones are absent from its copies; in checked studies, under half trace to an unresolved V gene, and the reason for the others is unknown. The sample table lists 200,000 or so clones, approximately 70% of them with a count of one. The ten largest clonotypes hold approximately 2.5% of the sample. The specimen sequenced was PBMCs. The origin of the receptors is a man aged 35 to 55 in good health and CMV-seropositive.

This clone was recorded only once. The chain recombines TRBV7-2 with TRBJ2-7, with 12 bases aligning to TRBD1. The CDR3 runs to 15 residues. V shed 5 bases, J shed 5 bases, and the junction held 7 bases outside the gene matches. The germline CDR1 and CDR2 sequences are SGHTA and FQGNSA. CDR3 region: CASSIGTGGPNEQYF. DNA of the CDR3: TGTGCCAGCAGCATAGGGACAGGGGGCCCCAACGAGCAGTACTTC. Using reference TRBV7-2 and TRBJ2-7 for the parts outside the CDR3, the full variable domain is GAGVSQSPSNKVTEKGKDVELRCDPISGHTALYWYRQSLGQGLEFLIYFQGNSAPDKSGLPSDRFSAERTGGSVSTLTIQRTQQEDSAVYLCASSIGTGGPNEQYFGPGTRLTVT.

This clone was counted between two and nine times. V gene TRBV18 combines with J gene TRBJ2-3, with 7 bases aligning to TRBD2. Trimming took 2 bases from V and 10 from J; bases not matched to a gene: 0. The germline V gene encodes CDR1 KGHSH and CDR2 LQKENI. CDR3 length: 11 residues. CDR3 in amino acids: CASSPGGAQYF. CDR3 bases: TGTGCCAGCTCACCAGGGGGGGCGCAGTATTTT.

This rearrangement joins TRBV2 to TRBJ2-5; D may be TRBD2 (5 bases). The J call is uncertain, as TRBJ2-7 better fits the DNA end. Germline V CDR1 and CDR2: SNHLY, FYNNEI. The CDR3 totals 13 residues. CDR3 in amino acids: CASSEIRGYEQYF. CDR3 nucleotides: TGTGCCAGCAGTGAAATCCGGGGATACGAGCAGTACTTC.

J is TRBJ1-5 and V is TRBV6-1, with unresolved D. This CDR3 region has 14 residues. With 0 bases removed from V and 0 bases from J, the gap between germline ends came to 3 bases. Germline loops: CDR1 MNHNS, CDR2 SASEGT. This CDR3 is CASSEAVSNQPQHF. DNA of the CDR3: TGTGCCAGCAGTGAAGCCGTTAGCAATCAGCCCCAGCATTTT.

This clone was observed a handful of times. This chain joins TRBV29-1 and TRBJ1-2; 7 nucleotides line up with TRBD1. This CDR3 is built from 11 residues. J lost 8 bases, V lost 7 bases, and 7 bases had no gene match. Germline CDR1 reads SQVTM; CDR2 reads ANQGSEA. As DNA, the CDR3 is TGCAGCGGTACAGGGGAAGAAGGCTACACCTTC. It codes for CSGTGEEGYTF.

The sample holds a few counts of this clone. The J gene is TRBJ2-5, the V gene TRBV2; TRBD2 matches at 8 bases. Germline assignment: CDR1 SNHLY and CDR2 FYNNEI. The V and J ends lost 6 bases and 2 bases, in that order; junction bases with no gene match: 5. CDR3 length: 14 amino acids. CDR3 nucleotide sequence: TGTGCCAGCAGCCGAGCGGGGGAACAAGAGACCCAGTACTTC. Its protein is CASSRAGEQETQYF.

This clone has only a few counts. The chain uses TRBV4-1 and TRBJ1-5; no clear D. Per the germline V gene, CDR1 is MGHRA and CDR2 is YSYEKL. This CDR3 comprises 15 residues. Trimming stripped 0 bases from V and 0 bases from J, with 6 bases between. CDR3 amino acids: CASSQEQHSNQPQHF. Here the CDR3 DNA reads TGCGCCAGCAGCCAAGAACAACATAGCAATCAGCCCCAGCATTTT.

The J gene is TRBJ1-1, the V gene TRBV9; D remains ambiguous. The CDR3 has 14 residues. The V end lost 4 bases, the J end lost 0 bases, and 10 bases lay between the germline ends. CDR1 is SGDLS and CDR2 is YYNGEE in the germline V gene. CDR3 protein: CASSPHMVNTEAFF. The CDR3 DNA follows: TGTGCCAGCAGCCCCCACATGGTGAACACTGAAGCTTTCTTT.

J is TRBJ2-7 and V is TRBV2; D not resolved. V lost 8 bases and J 5 bases, leaving 13 bases between the germline ends. The germline CDR1 and CDR2 sequences are SNHLY and FYNNEI. This CDR3 region has 12 residues. The CDR3 spells CASSPRFHEQYF. The DNA for the CDR3 is TGTGCCAGCTCCCCCCGGTTCCACGAGCAGTACTTC.

The V and J genes are TRBV7-9 and TRBJ2-3; possibly TRBD2 for D (5 bases). The CDR3 is made up of 15 amino acids. Germline CDR1 and CDR2: SEHNR and FQNEAQ (reference sequence). The germline V and J ends were trimmed by 3 bases and 0 bases, with 10 bases remaining between them. CDR3 in amino acids: CASSFSDLSTDTQYF. The CDR3 coding sequence is TGTGCCAGCAGCTTTAGCGACTTAAGCACAGATACGCAGTATTTT. The entire variable domain, with the rest obtained from reference TRBV7-9 and TRBJ2-3, is as follows: DTGVSQNPRHKITKRGQNVTFRCDPISEHNRLYWYRQTLGQGPEFLTYFQNEAQLEKSRLLSDRFSAERPKGSFSTLEIQRTEQGDSAMYLCASSFSDLSTDTQYFGPGTRLTVL.

This clone was seen a handful of times. The CDR3 protein is CASSIRSPFNEKLFF. CDR3 DNA sequence: TGTGCCAGTAGTATACGGAGCCCGTTTAATGAAAAACTGTTTTTT. The V and J genes are TRBV19 and TRBJ1-4; unclear D gene. The CDR3 has 15 amino acids. Trimming cost V 2 bases and J 4 bases, with 11 bases left between them. In germline, CDR1 is LNHDA, CDR2 SQIVND (reference sequence).

The chain uses TRBV6-6 and TRBJ2-2; no clear D gene. Germline values: CDR1 MNHNY, CDR2 SVGAGI (reference sequence). Trimming shortened V by 2 bases and J by 6 bases, and 4 bases separated the two germline ends. This CDR3 is 12 amino acids long. CDR3 coding DNA: TGTGCCAGCAGTTACGTCTCCGGGGAGCTGTTTTTT. This translates into CASSYVSGELFF.

This clone was detected a few times. The chain carries TRBV6-5 and TRBJ1-1, with D perhaps TRBD1 (5 bases). This CDR3 spans 12 amino acids. Germline V gives CDR1 MNHEY, CDR2 SVGAGI. Trimming shortened V by 6 bases and J by 11 bases, and 16 bases separated the two germline ends. The CDR3 nucleotides are TGTGCCAGCAGCCCGGGGGAAGTGGGTGCTTTCTTT. This sequence encodes CASSPGEVGAFF.

The chain employs TRBV10-3 and TRBJ1-4; the D gene is possibly TRBD1 (6 bases). CDR1 and CDR2 from the germline V gene are ENHRY and SYGVKD. The CDR3 covers 13 residues. V was trimmed by 5 bases and J by 6 bases, leaving 10 bases between them. CDR3: CAISWSGDEKLFF. CDR3 nucleotides: TGTGCCATCAGTTGGTCAGGGGATGAAAAACTGTTTTTT.